This T cell receptor beta chain was retrieved from a study of naive and memory T cell subsets. The beta constant-region primer was an equimolar mix of two oligonucleotides covering TRBC1 and TRBC2. Four rounds of PCR amplified the ligated cDNA using nested alpha and beta constant-region primers plus SP2. Each CDR3 protein gets one entry after TCRdb re-called the UMI-ligation and nested PCR reads with MiXCR. This table holds approximately 90,000 distinct CDR3 sequences, over 9% found once. Study-level points and caveats: Especially in CD8 cells, naive repertoires contained a few larger clonotypes, possibly CD45RA-re-expressing memory cells.

This clonotype was observed at least ten times. The antigen remains undetermined. Trimming cost V 3 bases and J 2 bases; bases outside gene matches: 7. The CDR3 consists of 15 residues. This rearrangement joins TRBV12-3 or TRBV12-4 to TRBJ2-7; TRBD2 matches at 7 bases. The clonotype was recovered from a human donor in good health. What was sequenced was naive CD4+ T cells from blood. CDR3 coding DNA: TGTGCCAGCAGTTTGCGGGCTAGCGGACCCTACGAGCAGTACTTC. Its translation is CASSLRASGPYEQYF.